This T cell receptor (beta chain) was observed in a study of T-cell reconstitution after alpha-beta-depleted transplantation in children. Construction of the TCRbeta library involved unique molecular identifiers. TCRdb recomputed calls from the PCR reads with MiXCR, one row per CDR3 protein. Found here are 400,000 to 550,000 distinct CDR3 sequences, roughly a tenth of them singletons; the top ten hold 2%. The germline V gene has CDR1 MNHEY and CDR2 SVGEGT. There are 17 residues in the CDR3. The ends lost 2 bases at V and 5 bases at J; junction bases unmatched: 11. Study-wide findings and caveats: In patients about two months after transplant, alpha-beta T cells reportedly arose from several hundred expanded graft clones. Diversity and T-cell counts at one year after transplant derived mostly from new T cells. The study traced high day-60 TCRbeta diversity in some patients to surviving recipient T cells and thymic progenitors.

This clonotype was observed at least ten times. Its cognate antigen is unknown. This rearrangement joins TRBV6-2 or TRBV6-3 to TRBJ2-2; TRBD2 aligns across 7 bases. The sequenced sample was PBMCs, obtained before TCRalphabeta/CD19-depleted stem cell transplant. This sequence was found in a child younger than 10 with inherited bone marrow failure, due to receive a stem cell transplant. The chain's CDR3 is CASSYRPGAGGTGELFF. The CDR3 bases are TGTGCCAGCAGTTACCGCCCGGGAGCCGGGGGGACCGGGGAGCTGTTTTTT.